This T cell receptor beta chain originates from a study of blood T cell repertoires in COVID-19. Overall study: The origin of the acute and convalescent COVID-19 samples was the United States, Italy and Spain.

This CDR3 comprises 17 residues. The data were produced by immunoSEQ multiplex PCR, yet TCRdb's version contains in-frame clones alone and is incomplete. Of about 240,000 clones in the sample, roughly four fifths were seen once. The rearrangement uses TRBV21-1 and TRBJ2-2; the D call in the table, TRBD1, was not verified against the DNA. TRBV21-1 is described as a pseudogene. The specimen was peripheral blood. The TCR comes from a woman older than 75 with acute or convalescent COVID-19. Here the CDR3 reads CASSLGRTGMNTGELFF. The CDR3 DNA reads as TGTGCCAGCTCCCTCGGACGGACAGGGATGAACACCGGGGAGCTGTTTTTT.